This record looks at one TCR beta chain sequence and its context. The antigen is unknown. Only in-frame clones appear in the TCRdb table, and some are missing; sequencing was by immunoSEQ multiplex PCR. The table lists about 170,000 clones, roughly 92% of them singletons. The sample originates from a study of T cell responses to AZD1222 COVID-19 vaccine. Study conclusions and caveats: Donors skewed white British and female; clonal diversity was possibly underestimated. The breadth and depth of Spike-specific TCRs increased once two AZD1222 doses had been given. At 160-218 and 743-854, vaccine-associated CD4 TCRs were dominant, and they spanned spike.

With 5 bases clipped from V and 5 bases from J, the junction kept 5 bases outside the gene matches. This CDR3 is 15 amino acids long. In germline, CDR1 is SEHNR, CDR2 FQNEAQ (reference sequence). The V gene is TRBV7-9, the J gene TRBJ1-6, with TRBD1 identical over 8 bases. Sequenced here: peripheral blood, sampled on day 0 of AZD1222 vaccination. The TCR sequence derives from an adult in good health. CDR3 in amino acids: CASSRTGNDNSPLHF. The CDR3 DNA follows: TGTGCCAGCAGCCGGACAGGGAATGATAATTCACCCCTCCACTTT.